The source of this T cell receptor beta chain is a study of cytomegalovirus exposure and HLA in healthy donors. Study-wide findings and caveats: Later on, an analysis tied 15,000 to 20,000 TCR beta sequences to HLA alleles at 0.05 false discovery rate.

Vbeta (60) and Jbeta (13) primers were used in the PCR. Only in-frame clones appear in the TCRdb table, and some are missing; sequencing was by immunoSEQ multiplex PCR. The table has 95,000 to 100,000 clones, roughly 80% seen once. J gave up 6 bases and V 3 bases, and 8 bases lay outside the gene matches. The CDR3 is made up of 15 amino acids. The V gene's germline CDR1 is SGHAT and CDR2 FQNNGV. To note about this clone: The antigen remains unidentified.

Sequenced: PBMCs. The J gene is TRBJ2-1, the V gene TRBV11-2; 7 bases are a match to TRBD1. The clonotype was recovered from a female donor in good health and CMV-seronegative. CDR3 loop: CASSLEQGKGNEQFF. The DNA of the CDR3 is TGTGCCAGCAGCTTGGAACAGGGGAAGGGCAATGAGCAGTTCTTC.